Listed below are T cell receptor beta chains from one sample, sequenced in a study of T cells in Graves' hyperthyroidism and ophthalmopathy. From the multiplex PCR reads, TCRdb called clonotypes with MiXCR, one entry per CDR3 protein. The sample includes more than 500,000 distinct CDR3 sequences, approximately 16% of them seen just once. Sequenced sample: blood. The receptors stem from a woman aged 30 to 39 with Graves' ophthalmopathy. Both conserved end residues are part of each CDR3. D genes are given only for firm matches. Part of the rows lack a size; the others show once, few, many or a class for expanded clones.

TRBJ2-2,TRBV28,many,TRBD1,TGTGCCAGCAGTCTACCCGGACAGGCGCTGGGGGAGCTGTTTTTT,CASSLPGQALGELFF
TRBJ2-5,TRBV5-8,many,NA,TGTGCCAGCAGCCGAAACGCCGACCAGAAGAAGACCCAGTACTTC,CASSRNADQKKTQYF
TRBJ2-3,TRBV20-1,many,TRBD2,TGCAGTGCTACGGGACTAGCGGGACTCACAGATACGCAGTATTTT,CSATGLAGLTDTQYF
TRBJ2-5,TRBV4-1,many,NA,TGCGCCAGCAGCCAACCTCTGTCGACCCAGTACTTC,CASSQPLSTQYF
TRBJ2-5,TRBV7-2,many,TRBD2,TGTGCCAGCAGTCACGGACTAGTTGGAGAGACCCAGTACTTC,CASSHGLVGETQYF
TRBJ2-3,TRBV4-2,few,TRBD2,TGTGCCAGCAGCCAAGTGGGAAGCGGGAGCTGGGGCACAGATACGCAGTATTTT,CASSQVGSGSWGTDTQYF
TRBJ1-1,TRBV28,many,TRBD1,TGTGCCAGCAGCCTCAGGGGGCCGGGCACTGAAGCTTTCTTT,CASSLRGPGTEAFF
TRBJ2-3,TRBV7-2,many,NA,TGTGCCAGCGGAAGGATGACCACAGATACGCAGTATTTT,CASGRMTTDTQYF
TRBJ2-2,TRBV4-3,NA,TRBD2,TGCGCCAGCAGCCAAGGGGATAGCGGGAGGTTCAAGGACACCGGGGAGCTGTTTTTT,CASSQGDSGRFKDTGELFF
TRBJ1-2,TRBV30,many,TRBD1,TGTGCCTGCGGACAGGGTTGGTACTATGGCTACACCTTC,CACGQGWYYGYTF
TRBJ2-1,TRBV20-1,few,TRBD2,TGCAGTGCTAGAAAACCGAGGACTAGCTCCTACAATGAGCAGTTCTTC,CSARKPRTSSYNEQFF
TRBJ1-2,TRBV12-3/TRBV12-4,many,NA,TGTGCCAGCAGTTTACGGGCCAGGGGACCATCCTATGGCTACACCTTC,CASSLRARGPSYGYTF
TRBJ2-3,TRBV7-9,many,NA,TGTGCCAGCATTCCGGAATTTGCAGATACGCAGTATTTT,CASIPEFADTQYF
TRBJ2-3,TRBV7-2,many,TRBD2,TGTGCCAGCAGCTTCGGGGCTAGCGGGAGCAGTTGGGTAGATACGCAGTATTTT,CASSFGASGSSWVDTQYF
TRBJ2-1,TRBV27,few,TRBD2,TGTGCCAGCAGCCCAGAGACTAGCGGGAATGAGCAGTTCTTC,CASSPETSGNEQFF
TRBJ1-6,TRBV7-2,many,NA,TGTGCCAGCAGCTCCTTGACCCTCATGGGTGATTCACCCCTCCACTTT,CASSSLTLMGDSPLHF
TRBJ2-7,TRBV6-6,few,TRBD2,TGTGCCAGCAGTTACGAGGCTAGCGGGAGGGACGAGCAGTACTTC,CASSYEASGRDEQYF
TRBJ1-2,TRBV6-5,many,NA,TGTGCCAGCAGTTACTCGCACGATAACTATGGCTACACCTTC,CASSYSHDNYGYTF
TRBJ2-3,TRBV20-1,NA,NA,TGCAGTGCTAGGGTCGGGGCTAGCACAGATACGCAGTATTTT,CSARVGASTDTQYF
TRBJ2-3,TRBV6-1,few,TRBD1,TGTGCCAGCAGTAGGGACAGGGGAGCGCAGTATTTT,CASSRDRGAQYF
TRBJ2-7,TRBV14,few,NA,TGTGCCAGCAGCCAAGAGCTTGCGCGGTCCTACGAGCAGTACTTC,CASSQELARSYEQYF
TRBJ1-5,TRBV7-8,many,NA,TGTGCCAGCAGCCCTCAGGGGATTAATCAGCCCCAGCATTTT,CASSPQGINQPQHF
TRBJ2-3,TRBV27,NA,NA,TGTGCCAGCGGGGACGGGGTTAGCACAGATACGCAGTATTTT,CASGDGVSTDTQYF